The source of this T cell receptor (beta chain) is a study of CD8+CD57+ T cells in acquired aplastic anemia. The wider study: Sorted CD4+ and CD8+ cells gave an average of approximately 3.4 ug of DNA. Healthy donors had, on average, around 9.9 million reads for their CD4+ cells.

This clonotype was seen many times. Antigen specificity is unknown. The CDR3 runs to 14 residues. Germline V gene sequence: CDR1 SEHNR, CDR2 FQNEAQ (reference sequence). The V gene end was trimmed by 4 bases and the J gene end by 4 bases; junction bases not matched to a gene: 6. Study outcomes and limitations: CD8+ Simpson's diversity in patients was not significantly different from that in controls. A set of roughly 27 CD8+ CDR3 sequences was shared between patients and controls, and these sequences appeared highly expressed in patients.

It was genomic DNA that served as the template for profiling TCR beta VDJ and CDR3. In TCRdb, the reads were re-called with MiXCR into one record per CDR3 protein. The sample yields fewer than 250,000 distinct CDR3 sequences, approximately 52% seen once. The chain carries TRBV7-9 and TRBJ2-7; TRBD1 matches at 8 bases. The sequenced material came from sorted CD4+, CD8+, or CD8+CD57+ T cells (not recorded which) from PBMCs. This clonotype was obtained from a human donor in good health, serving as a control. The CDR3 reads CASSSTHRGYEQYF. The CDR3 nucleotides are TGTGCCAGCAGCTCTACCCACAGGGGGTACGAGCAGTACTTC.